The clone carrying this T cell receptor (beta chain) was recorded at least ten times. The target antigen is unknown. This CDR3 spans 15 amino acids. Germline CDR1 reads WSHSY; CDR2 reads SAAADI. J was trimmed by 2 bases and V by 4 bases; bases with no gene match: 2. The entry originates in a study of neurological immune-mediated disorders. Overall study results and limits: In HTLV-1-associated myelopathy, TCR clonal expansion was greatest, and in multiple sclerosis it was least, below healthy controls. None of the CDR3 amino acid sequences of expanded clones were shared across subjects, and this suggested private repertoires in all groups.

As for the cDNA, it was generated by 5'RACE with 10-nucleotide random UMIs. Sequencing of 15-18 subjects in each run yielded over 190 million TCR-beta sequences. Each CDR3 protein is one row after TCRdb ran MiXCR on the 5' RACE reads. The profile shows approximately 100,000 distinct CDR3 sequences, 3% to 4.5% of them singletons. This sequence originates from a woman younger than 30 with multiple sclerosis. The sample comprised PBMCs. The chain uses TRBV10-2 and TRBJ2-5; 12 bases agree with TRBD2. The CDR3 DNA sequence: TGCGCCAGCAGTGCACTAGCGGGGGGACAAGAGACCCAGTACTTC. Amino acid sequence: CASSALAGGQETQYF.